The next 32 T cell receptor beta chains were all read from a single sample in a study of cytomegalovirus exposure and HLA in healthy donors. The PCR was carried out with 60 Vbeta primers and 13 Jbeta primers. The method was immunoSEQ multiplex PCR; TCRdb's version includes in-frame clones alone and lacks a portion of them. This table holds about 170,000 clones, over 70% found once. Sequencing was performed on PBMCs. The receptors shown here come from a man aged 25 to 40 in good health and CMV-seropositive.

This clone was seen just once. The chain employs TRBV5-4 and TRBJ2-1, with 10 bases lining up with TRBD2. The V gene's germline CDR1 is SGHNT and CDR2 YYREEE (reference sequence). The CDR3 has 13 amino acids. With 2 bases clipped from V and 12 bases from J, the junction kept 5 bases outside the gene matches. The CDR3 nucleotides are TGTGCCAGCAGCTTCGGGCTAGCGGGAGCGCAGTTCTTC. The encoded protein is CASSFGLAGAQFF.

J is TRBJ2-1 and V is TRBV5-4; the D gene is possibly TRBD1 (5 bases). Germline V gene sequence: CDR1 SGHNT, CDR2 YYREEE (reference sequence). V lost 0 bases, J lost 3 bases, and 10 bases lay in between. This CDR3 is built from 15 residues. This CDR3 reads CASSLDPGNYNEQFF. CDR3 bases: TGTGCCAGCAGCTTGGATCCAGGGAACTACAATGAGCAGTTCTTC.

The genes are TRBV6-5 and TRBJ2-7; TRBD1 matches at 7 bases. J gave up 2 bases and V 4 bases, and 5 bases lay outside the gene matches. The germline V gene has CDR1 MNHEY and CDR2 SVGAGI. This CDR3 has 14 residues. For the CDR3, the DNA is TGTGCCAGCAGTTCGGGACAGTCCACCTACGAGCAGTACTTC. Encoded protein: CASSSGQSTYEQYF.

The genes are TRBV10-3 and TRBJ2-3; TRBD1 agrees at 7 bases. Trimming cost V 0 bases and J 4 bases; bases outside gene matches: 4. The CDR3 covers 15 residues. Germline lookup yields CDR1 ENHRY and CDR2 SYGVKD. This CDR3 is CAISESGGAPDTQYF. The CDR3 region has the DNA TGTGCCATCAGTGAGTCAGGGGGCGCCCCAGATACGCAGTATTTT.

The chain links TRBV28 to TRBJ2-7, with 9 bases identical to TRBD1. The trim removed 5 bases at V and 3 bases at J, leaving 5 bases unmatched. The CDR3 has 14 amino acids. Germline V gives CDR1 MDHEN, CDR2 SYDVKM. Here the CDR3 DNA reads TGTGCCAGCAGTCCCTTGGGACAGGGCTACGAGCAGTACTTC. Its translation: CASSPLGQGYEQYF.

The chain combines TRBV9 with TRBJ2-3; possibly TRBD2 for D (6 bases). The V gene lost 7 bases and the J gene lost 1 base, with 7 bases spanning the gap. The CDR3 is made up of 12 amino acids. Germline CDR1 reads SGDLS; CDR2 reads YYNGEE. The CDR3 DNA reads as TGTGCCAGCGGAGGGGGCACAGATACGCAGTATTTT. This translates into CASGGGTDTQYF. Complete variable domain (other parts from reference TRBV9 and TRBJ2-3): DSGVTQTPKHLITATGQRVTLRCSPRSGDLSVYWYQQSLDQGLQFLIQYYNGEERAKGNILERFSAQQFPDLHSELNLSSLELGDSALYFCASGGGTDTQYFGPGTRLTVL.

This rearrangement joins TRBV7-3 to TRBJ2-3; 10 bases agree with TRBD2. CDR3 length: 16 residues. The trim removed 4 bases at V and 6 bases at J, leaving 10 bases unmatched. The germline CDR1 and CDR2 sequences are SGHTA and FQGTGA. The CDR3 reads CASSSRTSGGWDTQYF. The DNA of the CDR3 is TGTGCCAGCAGCTCCCGGACTAGCGGAGGATGGGATACGCAGTATTTT.

This chain links TRBV19 with TRBJ1-4, with 9 positions matching TRBD1. The CDR3 is made up of 14 amino acids. J gave up 8 bases and V 3 bases, and 4 bases lay outside the gene matches. CDR1 LNHDA and CDR2 SQIVND come from the germline V gene (reference sequence). The CDR3 DNA sequence: TGTGCCAGTAGTATCCGGGACAGGGAGGAAAAACTGTTTTTT. Its protein is CASSIRDREEKLFF.

This chain uses TRBV5-1 with TRBJ2-2; 8 nucleotides match TRBD2. The length of the CDR3 is 15 residues. V lost 5 bases, J lost 5 bases, and 8 bases stayed unmatched. The V gene's germline CDR1 is SGHRS and CDR2 YFSETQ. The chain's CDR3 is CASRRAGVETGELFF. In nucleotides, the CDR3 is TGCGCCAGCAGACGAGCGGGAGTGGAGACCGGGGAGCTGTTTTTT.

This clone has more than one count but fewer than ten. This sequence joins TRBV13 and TRBJ2-7, with TRBD1 identical over 8 bases. Unmatched junction bases numbered 13, after V lost 5 bases and J lost 7 bases. CDR1 and CDR2 from the germline V gene are PRHDT and FYEKMQ (reference sequence). The CDR3 length is 15 residues. CDR3 sequence (DNA): TGTGCCAGCAGCCCCCAAGGCAGGGGGCGCTCAGAGCAGTACTTC. Translating it yields CASSPQGRGRSEQYF. Full variable domain (remainder filled in from reference TRBV13 and TRBJ2-7): AAGVIQSPRHLIKEKRETATLKCYPIPRHDTVYWYQQGPGQDPQFLISFYEKMQSDKGSIPDRFSAQQFSDYHSELNMSSLELGDSALYFCASSPQGRGRSEQYFGPGTRLTVT.

This clone was counted between two and nine times. The chain recombines TRBV6-5 with TRBJ2-3, with 8 bases aligning to TRBD2. Germline CDR1 MNHEY, CDR2 SVGAGI. V dropped 5 bases and J dropped 0; count of bases not matched to a gene: 4. The CDR3 is made up of 15 amino acids. The DNA for the CDR3 is TGTGCCAGCAGTAGCACTAGCGGAAGCACAGATACGCAGTATTTT. It encodes CASSSTSGSTDTQYF.

This chain connects TRBV7-2 to TRBJ2-5, with 7 bases aligning to TRBD2. Germline CDR1 is SGHTA and CDR2 is FQGNSA. The CDR3 extends over 18 amino acids. V dropped 5 bases and J dropped 5; count of bases not matched to a gene: 20. DNA of the CDR3: TGTGCCAGCAGCGCCGCTCATTTGGGAGGGGCGGCAAGGGAGACCCAGTACTTC. Amino acid sequence: CASSAAHLGGAARETQYF.

The chain couples TRBV4-3 to TRBJ2-7, with a weak D call TRBD1 (6 bases). The CDR3 is 15 residues long. Germline CDR1 reads LGHNA; CDR2 reads YSLEER. The ends were cut back, 0 bases at V and 5 bases at J, with 14 bases in the middle. This CDR3 is CASSQDGPGADEQYF. The CDR3 DNA is TGCGCCAGCAGCCAAGATGGTCCAGGGGCGGACGAGCAGTACTTC.

This clone was picked up one time. CDR3 sequence: CASHLGSAETQYF. CDR3 DNA sequence: TGTGCCAGCCACCTTGGGAGCGCAGAGACCCAGTACTTC. The chain recombines TRBV11-2 with TRBJ2-5; D is perhaps TRBD2 (5 bases). Trimming cost V 8 bases and J 4 bases, with 14 bases left between them. Germline CDR1 reads SGHAT; CDR2 reads FQNNGV. The CDR3 covers 13 residues.

A word on this clone: A much larger clone lies a single base off, so this may be a read error. The gene calls are TRBV14 and TRBJ1-5; D not certain. This CDR3 has 13 residues. V was clipped by 0 bases and J by 6 bases, with 6 bases between them. Germline V CDR1 and CDR2: SGHDN, FVKESK. The DNA of the CDR3 is TGTGCCAGCAGCCAAGACGGGATTCAGCCCCAGCATTTT. It encodes CASSQDGIQPQHF.

This clone was seen just once. The genes are TRBV29-1 and TRBJ1-5; a weak D match, TRBD1 (6 bases). CDR3 length equals 13 residues. The V gene's germline CDR1 is SQVTM and CDR2 ANQGSEA. The V end was cut by 6 bases, the J end by 6 bases, with 15 bases between. CDR3 DNA sequence: TGCAGCGTGCAACAGGGAAGCGGTCAGCCCCAGCATTTT. Amino acid sequence: CSVQQGSGQPQHF.

This clone was observed a single time. V usage is TRBV6-5 and J usage is TRBJ1-5; D is unclear. Germline CDR1 reads MNHEY; CDR2 reads SVGAGI. CDR3 size: 14 residues. Trimming pared 4 bases from V and 2 bases from J, leaving 9 bases between. Here the CDR3 reads CASSFAQGNQPQHF. Written as DNA, the CDR3 is TGTGCCAGCAGTTTTGCCCAGGGCAATCAGCCCCAGCATTTT.

This clone was counted only a few times. V and J are TRBV11-2 and TRBJ2-1; 9 nucleotides agree with TRBD2. Germline V gives CDR1 SGHAT, CDR2 FQNNGV. The junction had 12 bases not matched to a gene; V was cut back by 2 bases and J by 10 bases. The CDR3 covers 16 residues. Written as DNA, the CDR3 is TGTGCCAGCAGCTTAATCGCGGGAGGGCCAGTAGGGGAGCAGTTCTTC. Protein product: CASSLIAGGPVGEQFF.

The chain uses TRBV5-4 and TRBJ1-4; weak D call: TRBD1 (6 bases). The V gene's germline CDR1 is SGHNT and CDR2 YYREEE (reference sequence). V dropped 4 bases and J dropped 5 bases, with 12 bases sitting between them. The CDR3 consists of 14 residues. The CDR3 here is CASSDGQLNEKLFF. The CDR3 DNA reads as TGTGCCAGCAGCGATGGACAGTTGAATGAAAAACTGTTTTTT.

This clone has a handful of counts. CDR3: CASSLSIKPGGSAEAFF. The CDR3 bases are TGTGCCAGCAGTTTATCGATAAAGCCAGGGGGCTCTGCTGAAGCTTTCTTT. V is TRBV27 and J is TRBJ1-1; 8 bases align to TRBD1. The CDR3 runs 17 residues. Germline CDR1 and CDR2: MNHEY and SMNVEV (reference sequence). Trimming took 0 bases from V and 6 from J; bases not matched to a gene: 12.

The chain employs TRBV4-1 and TRBJ1-1; TRBD1 aligns across 11 bases. This CDR3 has 16 amino acids. Germline trimming cut 3 bases from V and 5 bases from J; bases unmatched to any gene: 8. The germline V gene has CDR1 MGHRA and CDR2 YSYEKL. CDR3 in amino acids: CASSQLDRGRGTEAFF. The CDR3 bases are TGCGCCAGCAGCCAGTTGGACAGGGGGCGCGGGACTGAAGCTTTCTTT.

V usage is TRBV15 and J usage is TRBJ2-2; TRBD1 might be the D (6 bases). Trimming stripped 3 bases from V and 0 bases from J, with 23 bases between. Germline CDR1 and CDR2: LNHNV and YYDKDF (reference sequence). This CDR3 is 20 amino acids long. The CDR3 is CATSSGLGGFIISNTGELFF. In DNA, the CDR3 is TGTGCCACCAGCAGCGGACTTGGGGGCTTCATCATATCGAACACCGGGGAGCTGTTTTTT.

A word on this clone: Additional DNA sequences in this sample encode the identical CDR3. The genes are TRBV5-1 and TRBJ2-2; 11 nucleotides align to TRBD1. The germline CDR1 and CDR2 sequences are SGHRS and YFSETQ. V was pared by 4 bases and J by 4 bases, with 3 bases of the junction left unmatched. The CDR3 contains 15 residues. The CDR3 DNA is TGCGCCAGCAGCCTTGGGACAGGGGGCACCGGGGAGCTGTTTTTT. Protein product: CASSLGTGGTGELFF. Drawing the rest from reference TRBV5-1 and TRBJ2-2, the complete variable domain is KAGVTQTPRYLIKTRGQQVTLSCSPISGHRSVSWYQQTPGQGLQFLFEYFSETQRNKGNFPGRFSGRQFSNSRSEMNVSTLELGDSALYLCASSLGTGGTGELFFGEGSRLTVL.

As to this clone: At one boundary the junction diverges from the germline segment, which might be a read error. Different DNA sequences within this sample yield the same CDR3. The chain recombines TRBV6-6 with TRBJ2-7; 10 nucleotides line up with TRBD1. The CDR3 spans 15 residues. Per germline, CDR1 MNHNY and CDR2 SVGAGI (reference sequence). The CDR3 DNA sequence: TGCGCCAGCAGTTACTCGAGACAGGGGGCCGACGAGCAGTACTTC. Its translation is CASSYSRQGADEQYF.

CDR3 in DNA: TGTGCCAGCAGTGAAGTCGGCGGGACAGGCGCCGATGAGCAGTTCTTC. The encoded protein is CASSEVGGTGADEQFF. The chain carries TRBV6-1 and TRBJ2-1; 8 nucleotides match TRBD1. The CDR3 is 16 amino acids. CDR1 is MNHNS and CDR2 is SASEGT in the germline V gene. With 1 base clipped from V and 8 bases from J, the junction kept 10 bases outside the gene matches.

This clone is a singleton in its sample. This sample also contains other DNA sequences that code for the same CDR3. This sequence joins TRBV5-5 and TRBJ1-1; a weak D match, TRBD1 (5 bases). Germline V CDR1 and CDR2: SGHKS, YYEKEE (reference sequence). V lost 0 bases and J 5 bases, leaving 8 bases between the germline ends. The CDR3 covers 13 residues. The CDR3 here is CASSLGGRTEAFF. The CDR3 coding sequence is TGTGCCAGCAGCTTGGGGGGGAGGACTGAAGCTTTCTTT.

The V gene is TRBV5-5, the J gene TRBJ2-3; possibly TRBD2 for D (6 bases). The CDR3 contains 15 residues. Germline V gene sequence: CDR1 SGHKS, CDR2 YYEKEE (reference sequence). Trimming left V 0 bases short and J 0 bases short, with 8 bases between. For the CDR3, the DNA is TGTGCCAGCAGCTTGGGGCTAGCGAGCACAGATACGCAGTATTTT. This sequence encodes CASSLGLASTDTQYF.

The chain employs TRBV15 and TRBJ2-1, with TRBD1 matching 9 bases. Germline V CDR1 and CDR2: LNHNV, YYDKDF (reference sequence). CDR3 length: 17 amino acids. V shed 0 bases and J 7 bases; nucleotides not matched to a gene: 10. CDR3 sequence (DNA): TGTGCCACCAGCAGAGAAGTACCGGGACAGGGCGATAATGAGCAGTTCTTC. This gives the protein CATSREVPGQGDNEQFF.

The rearrangement links TRBV19 to TRBJ2-2; 8 bases map to TRBD1. Germline V lookup: CDR1 LNHDA, CDR2 SQIVND (reference sequence). The J segment lost 1 base and the V segment lost 0 bases, leaving 7 bases of the junction unmatched. This CDR3 region has 18 residues. CDR3 sequence: CASSIEAWTGRNTGELFF. DNA of the CDR3: TGTGCCAGTAGTATAGAAGCGTGGACAGGGAGGAACACCGGGGAGCTGTTTTTT.

The table lists this clone with a few counts. This chain connects TRBV7-3 to TRBJ2-7; TRBD2 matches 8 bases. This CDR3 comprises 15 residues. V lost 4 bases, J lost 2 bases, and 7 bases stayed unmatched. Germline-derived CDR1 and CDR2 are SGHTA and FQGTGA. CDR3 sequence: CASSSGGGPPYEQYF. CDR3 in DNA: TGTGCCAGCAGCTCCGGGGGGGGACCTCCCTACGAGCAGTACTTC.

This rearrangement joins TRBV18 to TRBJ1-2; the match to TRBD1 covers 10 bases. This CDR3 has 14 residues. V trimming: 3 bases; J trimming: 6 bases; junction bases outside the gene matches: 4. The germline CDR1 and CDR2 sequences are KGHSH and LQKENI. CDR3 in amino acids: CASSPATGGDGYTF. In nucleotides, the CDR3 is TGTGCCAGCTCACCTGCGACAGGGGGCGATGGCTACACCTTC.

This clone was counted once. The rearrangement links TRBV6-1 to TRBJ1-2; TRBD1 matches at 7 bases. This CDR3 is built from 12 residues. Germline trimming cut 8 bases from V and 4 bases from J; bases unmatched to any gene: 4. CDR1 MNHNS and CDR2 SASEGT come from the germline V gene. CDR3: CASGGQLYGYTF. Here the CDR3 DNA reads TGTGCCAGCGGGGGACAGCTCTATGGCTACACCTTC.